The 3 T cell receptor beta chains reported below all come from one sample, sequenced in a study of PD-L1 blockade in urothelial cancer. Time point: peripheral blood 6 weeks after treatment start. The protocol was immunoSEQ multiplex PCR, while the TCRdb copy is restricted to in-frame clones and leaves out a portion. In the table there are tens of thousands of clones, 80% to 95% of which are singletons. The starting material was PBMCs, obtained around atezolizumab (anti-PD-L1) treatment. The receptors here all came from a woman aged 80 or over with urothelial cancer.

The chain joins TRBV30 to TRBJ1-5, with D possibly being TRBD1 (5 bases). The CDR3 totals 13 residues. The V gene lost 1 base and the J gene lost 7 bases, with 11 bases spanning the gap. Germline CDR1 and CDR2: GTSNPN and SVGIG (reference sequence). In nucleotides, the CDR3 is TGTGCCTGGAGTGGGGGGGGAGGGCAGCCCCAGCATTTT. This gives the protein CAWSGGGGQPQHF. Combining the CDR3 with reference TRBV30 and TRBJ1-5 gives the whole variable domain SQTIHQWPATLVQPVGSPLSLECTVEGTSNPNLYWYRQAAGRGLQLLFYSVGIGQISSEVPQNLSASRPQDRQFILSSKKLLLSDSGFYLCAWSGGGGQPQHFGDGTRLSIL.

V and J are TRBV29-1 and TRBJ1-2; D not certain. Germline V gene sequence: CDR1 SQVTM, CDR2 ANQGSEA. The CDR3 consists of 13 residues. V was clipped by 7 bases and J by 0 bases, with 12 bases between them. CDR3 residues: CSGATGTNYGYTF. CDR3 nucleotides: TGCAGCGGGGCAACGGGGACTAACTATGGCTACACCTTC.

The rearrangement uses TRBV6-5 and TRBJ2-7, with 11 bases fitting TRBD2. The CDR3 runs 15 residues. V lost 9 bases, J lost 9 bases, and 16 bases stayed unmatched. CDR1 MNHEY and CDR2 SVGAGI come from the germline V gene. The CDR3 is CASKLAGVGKTGQYF. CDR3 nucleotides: TGTGCCAGTAAACTAGCGGGAGTCGGAAAAACTGGGCAGTACTTC.